This T cell receptor (beta chain) was sequenced in a study of blood T cell repertoires in COVID-19. Clones were read by immunoSEQ multiplex PCR, and TCRdb kept only the in-frame ones, dropping some. The sample has roughly 240,000 clones, about 80% seen once. V lost 2 bases, J lost 9 bases, and 17 bases lay in between. CDR1 is SGHTA, CDR2 FQGNSA, per germline. This CDR3 is 14 amino acids long. Sequencing was done on a sample of peripheral blood. This TCR came from a woman older than 75 with acute or convalescent COVID-19. J is TRBJ2-7 and V is TRBV7-2, with D possibly TRBD2 on 5 matching bases. The CDR3 DNA follows: TGTGCCAGCAGCTTAAATCCCCGGGATCCAGGGCAGTACTTC. This codes for CASSLNPRDPGQYF.